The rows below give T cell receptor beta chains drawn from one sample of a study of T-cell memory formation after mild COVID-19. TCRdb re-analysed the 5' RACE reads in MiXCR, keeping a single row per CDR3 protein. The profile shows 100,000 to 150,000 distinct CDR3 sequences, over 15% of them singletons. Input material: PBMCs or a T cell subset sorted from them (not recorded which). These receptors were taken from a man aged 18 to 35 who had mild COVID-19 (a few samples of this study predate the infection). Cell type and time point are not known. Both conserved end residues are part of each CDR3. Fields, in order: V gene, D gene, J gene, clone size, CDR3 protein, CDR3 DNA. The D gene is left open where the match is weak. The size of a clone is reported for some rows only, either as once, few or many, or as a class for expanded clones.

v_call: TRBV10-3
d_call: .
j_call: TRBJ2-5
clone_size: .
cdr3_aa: CAISAVDTKETQYF
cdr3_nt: TGTGCCATCAGTGCTGTGGATACAAAAGAGACCCAGTACTTC

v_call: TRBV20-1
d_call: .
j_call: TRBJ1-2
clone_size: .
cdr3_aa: CSAREVSDSGYTF
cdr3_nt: TGCAGTGCTAGAGAGGTTTCGGACAGTGGCTACACCTTC

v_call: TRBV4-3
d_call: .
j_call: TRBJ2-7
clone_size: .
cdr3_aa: CASSRDQSTYEQYF
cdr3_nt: TGCGCCAGCAGCCGAGACCAATCCACCTACGAGCAGTACTTC

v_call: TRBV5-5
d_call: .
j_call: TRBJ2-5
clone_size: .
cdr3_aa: CASSWTGEETQYF
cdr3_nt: TGTGCCAGCAGCTGGACGGGGGAAGAGACCCAGTACTTC

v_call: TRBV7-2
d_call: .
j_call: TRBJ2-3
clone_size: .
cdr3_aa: CASSLGLPSTDTQYF
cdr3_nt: TGTGCCAGCAGCTTAGGGTTACCTAGCACAGATACGCAGTATTTT

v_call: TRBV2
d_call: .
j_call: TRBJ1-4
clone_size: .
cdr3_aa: CASEPQGLNEKLFF
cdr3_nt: TGTGCCAGCGAGCCCCAGGGGCTTAATGAAAAACTGTTTTTT

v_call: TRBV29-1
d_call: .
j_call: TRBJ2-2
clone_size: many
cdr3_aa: CSVEKQLNTGELFF
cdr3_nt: TGCAGCGTTGAGAAACAGTTGAACACCGGGGAGCTGTTTTTT

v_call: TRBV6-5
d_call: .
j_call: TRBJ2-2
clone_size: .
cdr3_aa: CASSYSTAAGELFF
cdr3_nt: TGTGCCAGCAGTTATTCTACGGCGGCCGGGGAGCTGTTTTTT

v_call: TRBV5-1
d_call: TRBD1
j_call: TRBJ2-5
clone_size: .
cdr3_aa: CASSRTGAETQYF
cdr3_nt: TGCGCCAGCAGCCGTACAGGGGCAGAGACCCAGTACTTC

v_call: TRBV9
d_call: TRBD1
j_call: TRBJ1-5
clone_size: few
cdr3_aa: CASSSGTVDNQPQHF
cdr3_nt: TGTGCCAGCAGTTCAGGGACAGTCGACAATCAGCCCCAGCATTTT

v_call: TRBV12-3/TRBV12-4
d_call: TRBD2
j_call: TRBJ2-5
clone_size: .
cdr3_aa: CASSLRLAGVETQYF
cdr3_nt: TGTGCCAGCAGTCTCCGACTAGCGGGGGTAGAGACCCAGTACTTC

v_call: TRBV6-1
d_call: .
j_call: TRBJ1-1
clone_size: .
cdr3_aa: CASSAINSFEAFF
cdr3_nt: TGTGCCAGCAGTGCTATTAACAGCTTCGAAGCTTTCTTT

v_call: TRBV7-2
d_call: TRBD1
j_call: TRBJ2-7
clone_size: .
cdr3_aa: CASSFARGTGYEQYF
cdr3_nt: TGTGCCAGCAGCTTTGCGCGCGGGACAGGCTACGAGCAGTACTTC

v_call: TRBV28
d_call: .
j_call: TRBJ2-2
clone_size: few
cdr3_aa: CASSLTGELFF
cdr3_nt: TGTGCCAGCAGCCTCACCGGGGAGCTGTTTTTT

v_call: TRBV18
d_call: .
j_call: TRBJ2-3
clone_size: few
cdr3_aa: CASSLVGSDTQYF
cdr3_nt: TGTGCCAGCTCACTCGTGGGGTCCGATACGCAGTATTTT

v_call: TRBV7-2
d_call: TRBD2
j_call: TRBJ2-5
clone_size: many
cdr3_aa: CASSRGGTSGVPGYF
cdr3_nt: TGTGCCAGCAGCAGAGGGGGGACTAGCGGGGTTCCCGGATACTTC

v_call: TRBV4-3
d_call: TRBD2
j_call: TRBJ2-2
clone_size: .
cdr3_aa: CASSQLAGGPTGELFF
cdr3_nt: TGCGCCAGCAGCCAACTAGCGGGGGGGCCCACCGGGGAGCTGTTTTTT

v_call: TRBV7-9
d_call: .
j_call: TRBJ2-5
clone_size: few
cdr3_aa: CASSTSGYRVGETQYF
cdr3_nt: TGTGCCAGCAGCACCAGCGGCTATAGGGTCGGAGAGACCCAGTACTTC

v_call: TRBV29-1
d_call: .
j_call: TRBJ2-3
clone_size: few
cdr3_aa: CSVDGGFTDTQYF
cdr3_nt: TGCAGCGTTGATGGAGGTTTCACAGATACGCAGTATTTT

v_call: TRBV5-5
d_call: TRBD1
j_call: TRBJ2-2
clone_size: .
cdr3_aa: CASRTGGWTGELFF
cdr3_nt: TGTGCCAGCAGGACAGGGGGGTGGACCGGGGAGCTGTTTTTT

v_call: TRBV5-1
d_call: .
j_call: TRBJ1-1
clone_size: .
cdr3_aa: CASSFGDRVLNTEAFF
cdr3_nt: TGCGCCAGCAGCTTCGGGGACCGAGTATTGAACACTGAAGCTTTCTTT

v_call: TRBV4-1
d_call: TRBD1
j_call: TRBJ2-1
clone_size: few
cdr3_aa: CASSQGVWQGESNEQFF
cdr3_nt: TGCGCCAGCAGCCAAGGCGTTTGGCAGGGGGAGAGCAATGAGCAGTTCTTC

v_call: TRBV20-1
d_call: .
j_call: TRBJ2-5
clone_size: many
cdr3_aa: CSASRGSQETQYF
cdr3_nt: TGCAGTGCTAGCCGGGGGTCCCAAGAGACCCAGTACTTC

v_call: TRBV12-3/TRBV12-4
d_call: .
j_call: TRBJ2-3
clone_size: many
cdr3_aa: CASSFASRTDTQYF
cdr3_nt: TGTGCCAGCAGTTTCGCCAGCCGCACAGATACGCAGTATTTT

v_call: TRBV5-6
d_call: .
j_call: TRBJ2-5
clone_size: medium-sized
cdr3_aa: CASSPLRETQYF
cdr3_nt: TGTGCCAGCAGCCCACTACGGGAGACCCAGTACTTC

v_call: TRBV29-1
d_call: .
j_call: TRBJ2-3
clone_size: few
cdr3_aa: CSVGTGYADTQYF
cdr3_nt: TGCAGCGTGGGAACAGGGTACGCAGATACGCAGTATTTT

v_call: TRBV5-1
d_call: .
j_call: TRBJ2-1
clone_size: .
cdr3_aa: CASSLTYGRDNEQFF
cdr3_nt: TGCGCCAGCAGCTTGACATACGGGCGCGACAATGAGCAGTTCTTC

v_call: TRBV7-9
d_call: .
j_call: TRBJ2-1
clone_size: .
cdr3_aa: CASSFGTTGNEQFF
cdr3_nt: TGTGCCAGCAGCTTTGGGACAACGGGCAATGAGCAGTTCTTC

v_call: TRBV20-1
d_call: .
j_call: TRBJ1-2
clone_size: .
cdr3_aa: CSAGLGGRVDGYTF
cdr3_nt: TGCAGTGCTGGATTGGGGGGAAGGGTCGATGGCTACACCTTC

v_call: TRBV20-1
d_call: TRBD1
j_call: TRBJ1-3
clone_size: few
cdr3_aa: CSADTTRDSSGNTIYF
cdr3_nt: TGCAGTGCTGATACCACCCGGGACAGCTCTGGAAACACCATATATTTT

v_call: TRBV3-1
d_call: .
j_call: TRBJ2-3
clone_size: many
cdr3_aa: CATARDPSFDTQYF
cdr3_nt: TGTGCCACCGCAAGGGACCCTTCGTTCGATACGCAGTATTTT

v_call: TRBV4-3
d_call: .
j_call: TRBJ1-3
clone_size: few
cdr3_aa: CASSQEVTYYGNTIYF
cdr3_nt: TGCGCCAGCAGCCAAGAAGTTACGTACTATGGAAACACCATATATTTT

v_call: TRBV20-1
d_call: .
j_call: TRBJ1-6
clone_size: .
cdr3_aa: CSFKTGISSPLHF
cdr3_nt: TGCAGTTTTAAAACAGGGATCTCCTCACCCCTCCACTTT

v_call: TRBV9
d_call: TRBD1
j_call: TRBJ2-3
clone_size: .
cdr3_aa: CASRGQGLTDTQYF
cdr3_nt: TGTGCCAGCCGCGGACAGGGCCTCACAGATACGCAGTATTTT

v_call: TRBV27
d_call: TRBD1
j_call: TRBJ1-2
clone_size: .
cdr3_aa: CASRPGQGMGGYTF
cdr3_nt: TGTGCCAGCAGGCCGGGACAGGGGATGGGAGGCTACACCTTC

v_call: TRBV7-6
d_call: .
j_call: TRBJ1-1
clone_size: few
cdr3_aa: CASSGGPGYTEAFF
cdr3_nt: TGTGCCAGCAGCGGGGGCCCAGGCTACACTGAAGCTTTCTTT

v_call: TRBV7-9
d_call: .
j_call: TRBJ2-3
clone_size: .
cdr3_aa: CASSPWGGRPPDTQYF
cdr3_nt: TGTGCCAGCAGCCCCTGGGGGGGGCGTCCGCCAGATACGCAGTATTTT

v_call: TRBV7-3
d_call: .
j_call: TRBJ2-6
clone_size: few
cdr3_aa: CASSPRPGSSGANVLTF
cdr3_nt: TGTGCCAGCAGCCCCAGGCCAGGGAGTTCTGGGGCCAACGTCCTGACTTTC

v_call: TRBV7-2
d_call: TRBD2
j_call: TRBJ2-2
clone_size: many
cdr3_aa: CASSPESGVTGELFF
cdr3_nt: TGTGCCAGCAGCCCCGAGAGCGGGGTCACCGGGGAGCTGTTTTTT

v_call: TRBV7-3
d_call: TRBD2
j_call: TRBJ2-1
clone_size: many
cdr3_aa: CASSLGGDEQFF
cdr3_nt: TGTGCCAGCAGCTTAGGGGGGGATGAGCAGTTCTTC

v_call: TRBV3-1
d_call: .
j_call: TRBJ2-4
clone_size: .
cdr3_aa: CASSQLAKNIQYF
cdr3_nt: TGTGCCAGCAGCCAGCTAGCCAAAAACATTCAGTACTTC

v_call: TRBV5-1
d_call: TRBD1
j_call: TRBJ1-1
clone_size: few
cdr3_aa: CASSTGTGGNNMNTEAFF
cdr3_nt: TGCGCCAGCAGCACCGGGACAGGGGGGAATAACATGAACACTGAAGCTTTCTTT

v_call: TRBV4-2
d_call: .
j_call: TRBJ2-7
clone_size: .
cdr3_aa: CASSSPEQGWNEQYF
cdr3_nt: TGTGCCAGCAGCTCCCCCGAACAGGGATGGAACGAGCAGTACTTC

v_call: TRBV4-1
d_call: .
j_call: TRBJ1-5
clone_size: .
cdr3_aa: CASTQGPSRQPQHF
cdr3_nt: TGCGCCAGCACTCAGGGCCCTTCCAGGCAGCCCCAGCATTTT

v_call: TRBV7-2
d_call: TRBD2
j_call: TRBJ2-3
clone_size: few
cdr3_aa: CASSPRRGGIADTQYF
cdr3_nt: TGTGCCAGCAGCCCAAGACGGGGGGGAATCGCAGATACGCAGTATTTT

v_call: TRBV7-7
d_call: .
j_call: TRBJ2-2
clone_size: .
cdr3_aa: CASRTPNTGELFF
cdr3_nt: TGTGCCAGCAGGACACCGAACACCGGGGAGCTGTTTTTT

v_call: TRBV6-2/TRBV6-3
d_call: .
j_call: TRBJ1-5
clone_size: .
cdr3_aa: CASRPNTHGGGNQPQHF
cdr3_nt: TGTGCCAGCAGACCCAACACCCATGGTGGGGGCAATCAGCCCCAGCATTTT

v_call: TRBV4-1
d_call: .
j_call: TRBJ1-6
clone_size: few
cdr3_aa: CASSQEGSPLHF
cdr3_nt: TGCGCCAGCAGCCAGGAGGGTTCACCCCTCCACTTT

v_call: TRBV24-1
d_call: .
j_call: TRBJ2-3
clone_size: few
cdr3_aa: CATSWGSSTDTQYF
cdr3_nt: TGTGCCACCAGTTGGGGGAGTAGCACAGATACGCAGTATTTT

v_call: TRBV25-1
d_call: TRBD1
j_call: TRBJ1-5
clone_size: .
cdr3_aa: CASSDGRQGSNQPQHF
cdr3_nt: TGTGCCAGCAGTGATGGGCGACAGGGTAGCAATCAGCCCCAGCATTTT

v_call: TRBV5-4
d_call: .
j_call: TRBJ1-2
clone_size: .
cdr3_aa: CASSIGPNYGYTF
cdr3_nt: TGTGCCAGCAGCATAGGGCCTAACTATGGCTACACCTTC

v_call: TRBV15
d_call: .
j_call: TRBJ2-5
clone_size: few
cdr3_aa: CATSRGDSSFVETQYF
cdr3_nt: TGTGCCACCAGCAGGGGAGATTCTAGTTTTGTGGAGACCCAGTACTTC

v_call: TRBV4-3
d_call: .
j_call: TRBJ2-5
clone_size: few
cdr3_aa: CASSQGGPHQETQYF
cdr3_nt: TGCGCCAGCAGCCAAGGGGGACCTCATCAAGAGACCCAGTACTTC

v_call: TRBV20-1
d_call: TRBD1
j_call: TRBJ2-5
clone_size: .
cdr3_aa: CSPPGLGGGETQYF
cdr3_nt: TGCAGCCCACCCGGTCTAGGGGGCGGGGAGACCCAGTACTTC

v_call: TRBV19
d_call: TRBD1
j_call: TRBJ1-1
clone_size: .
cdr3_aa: CASSIVGRGRGSEAFF
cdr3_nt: TGTGCCAGTAGTATAGTTGGCAGGGGGCGCGGGTCTGAAGCTTTCTTT

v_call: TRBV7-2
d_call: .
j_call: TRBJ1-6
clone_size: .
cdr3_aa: CASSLYGDVGSPLHF
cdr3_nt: TGTGCCAGCAGCTTATACGGGGATGTGGGTTCACCCCTCCACTTT

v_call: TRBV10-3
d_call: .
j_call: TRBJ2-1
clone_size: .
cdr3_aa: CAISDWGLQPGAREQFF
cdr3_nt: TGTGCCATCAGTGATTGGGGCTTACAACCTGGCGCGAGGGAGCAGTTCTTC